Presented here are 13 T cell receptor beta chains from one specimen sequenced in a study of T cell clonotyping in hematopoietic cell transplantation. Assay: immunoSEQ multiplex PCR; the TCRdb copy retains only in-frame clones and omits some. The sample records some 40,000 clones, roughly 96% being singletons. Sequencing input: peripheral blood mononuclear cells. The source is a man aged 25-45 years in good health. Some clones in this sample may be carry-over from other donors' samples.

Here the CDR3 DNA reads TGTGCCAGCAGCTTTAGCGGGGGGGCCGGGTACTTC. It encodes CASSFSGGAGYF. The chain carries TRBV7-2 and TRBJ2-5; the match to TRBD2 covers 11 bases. Looked up from germline, CDR1 is SGHTA and CDR2 is FQGNSA. CDR3 length equals 12 residues. The V segment lost 3 bases and the J segment 13 bases; nucleotides outside the gene matches: 4. Complete variable domain (other parts from reference TRBV7-2 and TRBJ2-5): GAGVSQSPSNKVTEKGKDVELRCDPISGHTALYWYRQSLGQGLEFLIYFQGNSAPDKSGLPSDRFSAERTGGSVSTLTIQRTQQEDSAVYLCASSFSGGAGYFGPGTRLLVL.

V usage is TRBV4-3 and J usage is TRBJ1-4; D remains unclear. The V end lost 4 bases, the J end lost 8 bases, and 17 bases lay between the germline ends. CDR3 size: 15 residues. Germline lookup yields CDR1 LGHNA and CDR2 YSLEER. The CDR3 DNA reads TGCGCCAGCAGCCGCACCGGCGGTCTCGGAGAAAAACTGTTTTTT. Its protein product is CASSRTGGLGEKLFF.

CDR3 region: CASSDPDSPTRGYEETQYF. The DNA for the CDR3 is TGTGCCAGCAGTGATCCCGACAGCCCGACAAGAGGGTACGAGGAGACCCAGTACTTC. The V gene is TRBV2, the J gene TRBJ2-5; D assignment may be TRBD1 or TRBD2 (5 bases each). The germline CDR1 and CDR2 sequences are SNHLY and FYNNEI. Trimming cost V 3 bases and J 5 bases, with 28 bases left between them. This CDR3 region has 19 residues.

The chain uses TRBV20-1 and TRBJ2-1; 8 bases map to TRBD2. The germline gives CDR1 DFQATT, CDR2 SNEGSKA (reference sequence). Germline trimming cut 3 bases from V and 15 bases from J; bases unmatched to any gene: 7. This CDR3 is built from 11 residues. DNA for the CDR3: TGCAGTGCTAGGGCGGGACTAGGCCTGTTCTTC. It is translated as CSARAGLGLFF.

J is TRBJ2-2 and V is TRBV5-5; no firm D call. V lost 0 bases, J lost 0 bases, and 6 bases lay in between. CDR3 length: 15 amino acids. The germline V gene encodes CDR1 SGHKS and CDR2 YYEKEE (reference sequence). The CDR3 spells CASSLGPTNTGELFF. The CDR3 DNA reads as TGTGCCAGCAGCTTGGGACCGACGAACACCGGGGAGCTGTTTTTT.

The chain recombines TRBV5-4 with TRBJ2-5; D possibly matches TRBD1 or TRBD2 (5 bases each). The CDR3 totals 15 residues. Trimming stripped 0 bases from V and 2 bases from J, with 11 bases between. From germline, CDR1 is SGHNT and CDR2 YYREEE (reference sequence). The CDR3 sequence: CASSLAGTPQETQYF. CDR3 DNA sequence: TGTGCCAGCAGCTTGGCCGGGACCCCTCAAGAGACCCAGTACTTC.

The DNA for the CDR3 is TGTGCCAGCAGCTTGGTTGGGGAAGGTCCCTATGGCTACACCTTC. Protein sequence: CASSLVGEGPYGYTF. V gene TRBV7-3 combines with J gene TRBJ1-2; no reliable D call. CDR3 length equals 15 residues. Germline V gene data show CDR1 as SGHTA and CDR2 as FQGTGA. The germline V and J ends were trimmed by 3 bases and 4 bases, with 15 bases remaining between them.

This clone was counted between two and nine times. The chain has TRBV10-3 and TRBJ1-2; D gene ambiguous. Germline V gives CDR1 ENHRY, CDR2 SYGVKD. CDR3 length: 16 residues. V was clipped by 3 bases and J by 6 bases, with 20 bases between them. CDR3 bases: TGTGCCATCAGTGACCCTCGGTATGGGAGGGTCCATGGCTACACCTTC. Translation: CAISDPRYGRVHGYTF.

As concerns this clone: Other DNA sequences in this sample translate to the same CDR3. The chain combines TRBV4-1 with TRBJ2-4; the D gene is possibly TRBD2 (5 bases). Trimming took off 5 bases at V and 7 bases at J, with 15 bases between the two ends. From germline, CDR1 is MGHRA and CDR2 YSYEKL. The CDR3 contains 14 residues. The CDR3 DNA is TGCGCCAGCAGCGCCCCGGCTCCGGGGAACATTCAGTACTTC. Residues: CASSAPAPGNIQYF.

The CDR3 DNA sequence: TGTGCCAGCAGCTTATTACCGAGCTACAATGAGCAGTTCTTC. It yields the protein CASSLLPSYNEQFF. The V and J genes are TRBV7-8 and TRBJ2-1; no firm D call. V gave up 2 bases and J gave up 3 bases, with 8 bases separating them. This CDR3 is 14 amino acids long. Germline CDR1 and CDR2: SGHVS and FQNEAQ.

This clone was recorded only once. This rearrangement joins TRBV6-5 to TRBJ1-2, with 7 bases aligning to TRBD1. The CDR3 is made up of 14 amino acids. Germline-derived CDR1 and CDR2 are MNHEY and SVGAGI. With 6 bases clipped from V and 4 bases from J, the junction kept 8 bases outside the gene matches. The CDR3 region has the DNA TGTGCCAGCAGATCGGGGGGGACAGCCTATGGCTACACCTTC. Translation: CASRSGGTAYGYTF.

The genes are TRBV19 and TRBJ2-7; D assignment may be TRBD1 or TRBD2 (7 bases each). This CDR3 has 14 residues. V lost 5 bases, J lost 4 bases, and 15 bases lay in between. Per germline, CDR1 LNHDA and CDR2 SQIVND (reference sequence). The CDR3 loop reads CASSPGEGAYEQYF. CDR3 bases: TGTGCCAGTAGTCCCGGGGAGGGGGCATACGAGCAGTACTTC.

The J gene is TRBJ2-7, the V gene TRBV19, with 7 bases that match TRBD1. This CDR3 has 18 amino acids. Trimming cost V 3 bases and J 2 bases; bases outside gene matches: 16. The germline CDR1 and CDR2 sequences are LNHDA and SQIVND (reference sequence). CDR3 coding DNA: TGTGCCAGTAGTATTAACCCCACAGGGGCGCCGGTGCCCTACGAGCAGTACTTC. It is translated as CASSINPTGAPVPYEQYF. Supplemented by reference TRBV19 and TRBJ2-7, the full variable domain reads DGGITQSPKYLFRKEGQNVTLSCEQNLNHDAMYWYRQDPGQGLRLIYYSQIVNDFQKGDIAEGYSVSREKKESFPLTVTSAQKNPTAFYLCASSINPTGAPVPYEQYFGPGTRLTVT.